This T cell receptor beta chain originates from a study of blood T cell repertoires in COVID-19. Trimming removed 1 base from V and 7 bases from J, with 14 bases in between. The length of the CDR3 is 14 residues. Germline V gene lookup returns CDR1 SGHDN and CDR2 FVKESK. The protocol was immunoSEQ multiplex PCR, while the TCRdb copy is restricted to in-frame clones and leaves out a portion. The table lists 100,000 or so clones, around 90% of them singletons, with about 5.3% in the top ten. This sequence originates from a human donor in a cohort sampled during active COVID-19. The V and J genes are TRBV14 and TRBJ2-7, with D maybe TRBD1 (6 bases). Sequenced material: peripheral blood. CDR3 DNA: TGTGCCAGCAGCCAAGGGGCAGGGGTAGGTGAGCAGTACTTC. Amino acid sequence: CASSQGAGVGEQYF.